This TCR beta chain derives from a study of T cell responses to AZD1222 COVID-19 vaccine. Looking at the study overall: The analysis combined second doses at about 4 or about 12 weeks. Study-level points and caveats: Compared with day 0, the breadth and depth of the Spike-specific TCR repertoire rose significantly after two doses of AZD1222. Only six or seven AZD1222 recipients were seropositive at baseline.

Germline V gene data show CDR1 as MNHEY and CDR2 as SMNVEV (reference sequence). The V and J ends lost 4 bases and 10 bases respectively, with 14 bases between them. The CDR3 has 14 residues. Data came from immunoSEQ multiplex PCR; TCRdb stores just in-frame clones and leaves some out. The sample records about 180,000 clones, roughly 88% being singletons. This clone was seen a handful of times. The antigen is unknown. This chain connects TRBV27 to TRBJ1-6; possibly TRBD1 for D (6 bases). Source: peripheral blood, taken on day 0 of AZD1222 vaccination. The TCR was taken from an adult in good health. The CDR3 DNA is TGTGCCAGCAGTTACCTGACAGGCGGCTCACCCCTCCACTTT. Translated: CASSYLTGGSPLHF.